What follows are 27 T cell receptor beta chains derived from one specimen sequenced in a study of T cells in Graves' hyperthyroidism and ophthalmopathy. Template material for amplifying TCR beta CDR3 regions consisted of RNA transcripts. HTBI primers drove first-round RT-PCR of the TCR CDR3. TCRdb used MiXCR to reprocess the multiplex PCR reads, holding one entry per CDR3 protein. Here the sample spans 300,000 to 450,000 distinct CDR3 sequences, more than 11% being singletons. Material: blood. Receptors were obtained from a woman between 55 and 75 years old with Graves' hyperthyroidism.

This clonotype was observed at least ten times. The chain uses TRBV5-1 and TRBJ1-4, with 8 bases that match TRBD1. This CDR3 comprises 15 residues. The germline gives CDR1 SGHRS, CDR2 YFSETQ. Germline trimming cut 4 bases from V and 7 bases from J; bases unmatched to any gene: 9. CDR3 bases: TGCGCCAGCAGCCCCTGGCAGGGGGCATCTGAAAAACTGTTTTTT. Its translation: CASSPWQGASEKLFF. Using reference TRBV5-1 and TRBJ1-4 for the parts outside the CDR3, the full variable domain is KAGVTQTPRYLIKTRGQQVTLSCSPISGHRSVSWYQQTPGQGLQFLFEYFSETQRNKGNFPGRFSGRQFSNSRSEMNVSTLELGDSALYLCASSPWQGASEKLFFGSGTQLSVL.

This clonotype was observed at least ten times. The CDR3 nucleotides read TGTGCCAGCAGACGTAGCCTTCAGTACTTC. Its protein is CASRRSLQYF. The rearrangement links TRBV7-8 to TRBJ2-5; D call uncertain. CDR1 is SGHVS, CDR2 FQNEAQ, per germline. Trimming removed 6 bases from V and 11 bases from J, with 10 bases in between. The CDR3 loop spans 10 amino acids.

This chain joins TRBV3-1 and TRBJ2-7; TRBD1 aligns across 7 bases. This CDR3 has 13 residues. Per germline, CDR1 LGHDT and CDR2 YNNKEL (reference sequence). The V gene end was trimmed by 3 bases and the J gene end by 2 bases; junction bases not matched to a gene: 1. CDR3 bases: TGTGCCAGCAGCCAGGGACAGCCCTACGAGCAGTACTTC. Its protein product is CASSQGQPYEQYF.

The chain links TRBV19 to TRBJ2-5, with 13 bases that match TRBD2. V was clipped by 5 bases and J by 7 bases; unmatched bases: 13. Germline V gene data show CDR1 as LNHDA and CDR2 as SQIVND (reference sequence). This CDR3 is 17 amino acids long. CDR3 in amino acids: CASSPEPGTSGEGTQYF. As DNA, the CDR3 is TGTGCCAGTAGTCCAGAACCCGGGACTAGCGGGGAGGGGACCCAGTACTTC.

This clonotype has ten or more counts. The rearrangement links TRBV11-3 to TRBJ2-1, with TRBD2 identical over 13 bases. V was pared by 5 bases and J by 7 bases, with 11 bases of the junction left unmatched. CDR3 length: 17 amino acids. CDR1 is SGHNT and CDR2 is YENEEA in the germline V gene. CDR3 amino acids: CASSHGLAGVGGNEQFF. In nucleotides, the CDR3 is TGTGCCAGCAGCCATGGACTAGCGGGAGTAGGAGGGAATGAGCAGTTCTTC.

This clonotype has at least ten counts. The rearrangement links TRBV6-1 to TRBJ2-2, with TRBD2 as a possible D gene (5 bases). Germline values: CDR1 MNHNS, CDR2 SASEGT. Trimming took off 10 bases at V and 5 bases at J, with 11 bases between the two ends. The CDR3 runs 12 residues. The CDR3 DNA sequence: TGTGCCACGGGCAGAGGGACCGGGGAGCTGTTTTTT. Its protein is CATGRGTGELFF.

Note on this clonotype: This may be a read error, as it is one base from a much larger clone. The chain couples TRBV10-1 to TRBJ2-7; the D is unclear. The V gene's germline CDR1 is WNHNN and CDR2 SYGVQD (reference sequence). V shed 3 bases and J shed 7 bases, with 10 bases lying between them. The length of the CDR3 is 12 residues. Here the CDR3 reads CASSESSDEQYF. The CDR3 nucleotides are TGCGCCAGCAGTGAATCTTCGGATGAGCAGTACTTC.

Ten or more counts support this clonotype. The chain is built from TRBV6-2 or TRBV6-3 and TRBJ2-1; D is undetermined. CDR1 is MNHEY, CDR2 SVGEGT, per germline. Trimming took 8 bases from V and 0 from J, leaving 14 bases between them. The CDR3 is 15 amino acids. CDR3 region: CASGPDASSYNEQFF. In nucleotides, the CDR3 is TGTGCCAGCGGCCCGGACGCCAGCTCCTACAATGAGCAGTTCTTC.

The sample holds many counts of this clonotype. The chain links TRBV13 to TRBJ2-7; possibly TRBD2 for D (6 bases). CDR1 and CDR2 from the germline V gene are PRHDT and FYEKMQ (reference sequence). V lost 5 bases and J 1 base, leaving 15 bases between the germline ends. The CDR3 has 15 residues. The CDR3 reads CASSPGGTLSYEQYF. CDR3 nucleotide sequence: TGTGCCAGCAGCCCTGGTGGGACTCTTTCCTACGAGCAGTACTTC.

This clonotype was detected many times. The chain combines TRBV6-1 with TRBJ2-3; D is uncertain. The CDR3 spans 15 residues. Germline-derived CDR1 and CDR2 are MNHNS and SASEGT. V was shortened by 4 bases and J by 3 bases, with 14 bases between the two germline ends. DNA of the CDR3: TGTGCCAGCAGTGCGAGTAACGCTCGGACAGATACGCAGTATTTT. Translated, it gives CASSASNARTDTQYF.

In regard to this clonotype: The junction differs from germline at one of its ends, possibly a read error. The CDR3 DNA reads as TGTGCCAGCAGCGTAGTAGGGTCCTCCGAGCAGTACTTC. Its translation: CASSVVGSSEQYF. V is TRBV9 and J is TRBJ2-7; no reliable D call. CDR3 length: 13 residues. Germline CDR1 and CDR2: SGDLS and YYNGEE.

In this sample, this clonotype turned up many times. This chain connects TRBV19 to TRBJ2-1; tentative D call: TRBD2 (6 bases). The germline V and J ends were trimmed by 7 bases and 1 base, with 14 bases remaining between them. CDR1 is LNHDA, CDR2 SQIVND, per germline (reference sequence). The CDR3 is 15 amino acids. The CDR3 DNA follows: TGTGCCAGTACCCCCCCGGCGGGATCCTACAATGAGCAGTTCTTC. Translated: CASTPPAGSYNEQFF.

This clonotype was counted a few times. The chain carries TRBV5-1 and TRBJ1-2; no clear D. The CDR3 extends over 13 amino acids. V was shortened by 4 bases and J by 4 bases, with 11 bases between the two germline ends. Germline lookup yields CDR1 SGHRS and CDR2 YFSETQ. DNA of the CDR3: TGCGCCAGCAGCCCCTCGGGATCCTATGGCTACACCTTC. This translates into CASSPSGSYGYTF.

The chain couples TRBV12-3 or TRBV12-4 to TRBJ2-2, with 8 bases lining up with TRBD1. V shed 2 bases and J 5 bases; nucleotides not matched to a gene: 1. This CDR3 spans 14 amino acids. The CDR3 protein is CASSLYRGTGELFF. The CDR3 DNA reads as TGTGCCAGCAGTTTATACAGGGGGACCGGGGAGCTGTTTTTT.

This clonotype was counted ten times or more. V and J are TRBV20-1 and TRBJ2-1; D gene unclear. Trimming pared 0 bases from V and 8 bases from J, leaving 8 bases between. Germline V CDR1 and CDR2: DFQATT, SNEGSKA (reference sequence). CDR3 length equals 12 residues. The CDR3 here is CSARDEIDEQFF. In DNA form, the CDR3 reads TGCAGTGCTAGAGATGAAATAGATGAGCAGTTCTTC.

This clonotype was found many times. This CDR3 is CASSLSTLGEAFF. The CDR3 DNA follows: TGTGCCAGCAGCTTATCGACGCTCGGTGAAGCTTTCTTT. The rearrangement links TRBV11-1 to TRBJ1-1; D gene ambiguous. Looked up from germline, CDR1 is SGHAT and CDR2 is FQDESV (reference sequence). The CDR3 totals 13 residues. Trimming pared 2 bases from V and 7 bases from J, leaving 11 bases between.

The chain carries TRBV12-3 or TRBV12-4 and TRBJ2-5; 10 bases align to TRBD2. The CDR3 covers 16 residues. With V trimmed by 1 base and J by 5 bases, 7 bases remained unmatched. CDR3 sequence (DNA): TGTGCCAGCAGTTTAGTTGGGCTAGCGGGAGTTGAGACCCAGTACTTC. Amino acids: CASSLVGLAGVETQYF.

This clonotype occurred a few times. The V and J genes are TRBV15 and TRBJ2-3; TRBD2 might be the D (5 bases). The V gene's germline CDR1 is LNHNV and CDR2 YYDKDF (reference sequence). The V and J ends lost 4 bases and 7 bases respectively, with 18 bases between them. This CDR3 has 15 residues. The CDR3 region has the DNA TGTGCCACCAGCACGGCCCGGGGTGATGTGAATACGCAGTATTTT. It is translated as CATSTARGDVNTQYF.

This clonotype was counted at least ten times. V and J are TRBV20-1 and TRBJ2-7; D might be TRBD1 (5 bases). The germline gives CDR1 DFQATT, CDR2 SNEGSKA (reference sequence). The CDR3 is 12 amino acids. V was shortened by 6 bases and J by 5 bases, with 14 bases between the two germline ends. CDR3 residues: CSAFHRSHEQYF. For the CDR3, the DNA is TGCAGTGCGTTTCACAGGTCCCACGAGCAGTACTTC.

This clonotype was detected ten times or more. The CDR3 here is CASSMPGGARYEQYF. The CDR3 region has the DNA TGTGCCAGTAGTATGCCCGGGGGCGCCAGGTACGAGCAGTACTTC. The chain carries TRBV19 and TRBJ2-7; D could derive from TRBD1 or TRBD2 (6 bases each). This CDR3 has 15 residues. V gave up 3 bases and J gave up 4 bases, with 16 bases separating them. CDR1 LNHDA and CDR2 SQIVND come from the germline V gene (reference sequence).

This clonotype showed up many times. The chain couples TRBV7-2 to TRBJ1-5, with 10 bases lining up with TRBD1. Germline loops: CDR1 SGHTA, CDR2 FQGNSA. This CDR3 spans 15 amino acids. The V gene end was trimmed by 2 bases and the J gene end by 6 bases; junction bases not matched to a gene: 4. CDR3 DNA sequence: TGTGCCAGCAGCTTAAGGACAGGGGGAGGTCAGCCCCAGCATTTT. It specifies CASSLRTGGGQPQHF.

This clonotype was seen more than once but under ten times. The J gene is TRBJ1-2, the V gene TRBV24-1; 9 bases are a match to TRBD1. The V segment lost 9 bases and the J segment 8 bases; nucleotides outside the gene matches: 15. The CDR3 loop spans 15 amino acids. Germline values: CDR1 KGHDR, CDR2 SFDVKD. The CDR3 DNA sequence: TGTGCCACCGAAATCAAAGTAGGACAGGGGTTCGGCTACACCTTC. Encoded protein: CATEIKVGQGFGYTF.

This clonotype was counted many times. This chain uses TRBV24-1 with TRBJ2-2, with TRBD1 identical over 7 bases. The germline V gene encodes CDR1 KGHDR and CDR2 SFDVKD. Trimming removed 4 bases from V and 8 bases from J; junction bases left unmatched: 12. The CDR3 loop spans 16 amino acids. The CDR3 nucleotides are TGTGCCACCAGTGACAAAAATGGGGACAGATCGGGGGAGCTGTTTTTT. Its translation: CATSDKNGDRSGELFF.

This clonotype was counted at least ten times. The chain combines TRBV18 with TRBJ2-3; TRBD2 matches 7 bases. Germline lookup yields CDR1 KGHSH and CDR2 LQKENI. The CDR3 contains 15 residues. Trimming at V came to 3 bases and at J to 1 base, leaving 4 bases not matched to a gene. This chain's CDR3 is CASSPELAGTDTQYF. CDR3 nucleotides: TGTGCCAGCTCACCGGAGCTAGCGGGCACAGATACGCAGTATTTT.

The DNA for the CDR3 is TGTGCCAGCAGCTCGGCGGGGGGACCGACGAACACTGAAGCTTTCTTT. The encoded protein is CASSSAGGPTNTEAFF. The chain recombines TRBV5-5 with TRBJ1-1; weak D call: TRBD1 (5 bases). The CDR3 has 16 residues. The V gene's germline CDR1 is SGHKS and CDR2 YYEKEE (reference sequence). V lost 3 bases and J lost 1, with 16 bases in between.

This clonotype showed up many times. CDR3 nucleotides: TGCAGTGCTAGACTAGCGGGAGGGCTGCGTAATGAGCAGTTCTTC. Its protein is CSARLAGGLRNEQFF. This chain links TRBV20-1 with TRBJ2-1; the match to TRBD2 covers 12 bases. Germline V gives CDR1 DFQATT, CDR2 SNEGSKA (reference sequence). This CDR3 region has 15 residues. V was clipped by 2 bases and J by 7 bases; unmatched bases: 6.

This clonotype was detected a few times. V is TRBV4-2 and J is TRBJ2-7; D tentatively fits TRBD1 or TRBD2 (6 bases each). V shed 2 bases and J shed 0 bases, with 23 bases lying between them. The CDR3 consists of 19 residues. The germline V gene has CDR1 LGHNA and CDR2 YNFKEQ. Here the CDR3 reads CASSQNRDLFGLDSYEQYF. The CDR3 coding sequence is TGTGCCAGCAGCCAAAACAGGGACTTGTTCGGGCTAGACTCCTACGAGCAGTACTTC.